This record covers a single TCR beta chain. Its antigen is not identified. PCR amplification relied on 60 Vbeta primers (plus 13 Jbeta primers). Libraries were prepared by immunoSEQ multiplex PCR; TCRdb keeps only in-frame clonotypes and omits some of them. This table holds approximately 150,000 clones, approximately 67% found once. This specimen belongs to a study of cytomegalovirus exposure and HLA in healthy donors. General study findings and limits: Reportedly, a later analysis found an Asian-associated ancestry cluster had fewer N-insertions than the roughly 700-donor mean. Highest at DRB1 and lowest at HLA-C, TCR association rates differed among HLA loci in a later analysis. Rare sequences made up most TCRs, while some public TCRs were found in many donors. HLA-A and HLA-B allele assignments for most subjects were reportedly predicted accurately using TCR beta sequences.

With V trimmed by 4 bases and J by 8 bases, 9 bases remained unmatched. Germline V lookup: CDR1 KGHSH, CDR2 LQKENI. The CDR3 has 14 amino acids. The sequenced sample consisted of PBMCs. The V call is TRBV18, the J call TRBJ1-2; 8 positions match TRBD1. The receptor was isolated from a woman aged 18 to 35 in good health and CMV-seropositive. CDR3 in DNA: TGTGCCAGCTCACTTGCAGCAGGGGGCGAAGGCTACACCTTC. Translating gives CASSLAAGGEGYTF. Full variable domain (rest looked up from reference TRBV18 and TRBJ1-2): NAGVMQNPRHLVRRRGQEARLRCSPMKGHSHVYWYRQLPEEGLKFMVYLQKENIIDESGMPKERFSAEFPKEGPSILRIQQVVRGDSAAYFCASSLAAGGEGYTFGSGTRLTVV.